This passage covers 28 T cell receptor beta chains from one sample sequenced in a study of T cell repertoires in cytomegalovirus infection. TCRdb independently ran MiXCR on the reads; one entry per CDR3 protein. Of roughly 240,000 distinct CDR3 sequences listed, about 7% are singletons. The sequencing input was PBMCs. These receptors were taken from a human donor in good health (CMV status not recorded). Some clones in this sample may be carry-over from other donors' samples.

In its sample, this clonotype was seen many times. Here the CDR3 DNA reads TGTGCCAGCAGCCTCGGACGGAGGGACACCGGGGAGCTGTTTTTT. Encoded protein: CASSLGRRDTGELFF. V usage is TRBV7-2 and J usage is TRBJ2-2; perhaps TRBD2 as D (6 bases). V was cut by 5 bases and J by 3 bases, with 13 bases left in between. Germline V gene lookup returns CDR1 SGHTA and CDR2 FQGNSA. The CDR3 is made up of 15 amino acids.

At least ten counts were recorded for this clonotype. The junction differs from germline at one of its ends, possibly a read error. The chain recombines TRBV18 with TRBJ2-1; no clear D gene. Per the germline V gene, CDR1 is KGHSH and CDR2 is LQKENI. The CDR3 has 14 residues. CDR3 nucleotides: TGTGCCAGCTCACCACCGCCCTCTTACACTGAGCAGTTCTTC. Encoded protein: CASSPPPSYTEQFF.

Note on this clonotype: Mismatch with germline at one junction end may stem from a read error. The chain joins TRBV30 to TRBJ2-7; the D is unclear. The V gene's germline CDR1 is GTSNPN and CDR2 SVGIG (reference sequence). The CDR3 extends over 12 amino acids. This CDR3 is CVWSEWEYEQYF. Written as DNA, the CDR3 is TGTGTCTGGAGTGAGTGGGAATACGAGCAGTACTTC.

The table lists this clonotype with many counts. The chain links TRBV28 to TRBJ2-5; D is possibly TRBD1 or TRBD2 (5 bases each). The CDR3 runs to 15 residues. Germline-derived CDR1 and CDR2 are MDHEN and SYDVKM. Trimming removed 2 bases from V and 5 bases from J, with 15 bases in between. The CDR3 here is CASSLTRDLLETQYF. CDR3 in DNA: TGTGCCAGCAGTTTAACACGGGACCTCCTGGAGACCCAGTACTTC.

In its sample, this clonotype was seen many times. This chain joins TRBV6-2 or TRBV6-3 and TRBJ2-7; 7 bases are shared with TRBD1. Germline CDR1 is MNHEY and CDR2 is SVGEGT. Trimming removed 10 bases from V and 4 bases from J; junction bases left unmatched: 13. The CDR3 spans 14 residues. CDR3 in DNA: TGTGCCACCGCCCCGACAGGGAGTAGGTACGAGCAGTACTTC. Amino acid sequence: CATAPTGSRYEQYF.

The table lists this clonotype with many counts. The J gene is TRBJ2-5, the V gene TRBV7-2; tentative D call: TRBD2 (6 bases). The germline CDR1 and CDR2 sequences are SGHTA and FQGNSA. This CDR3 has 14 amino acids. The ends were cut back, 5 bases at V and 0 bases at J, with 10 bases in the middle. Here the CDR3 DNA reads TGTGCCAGCAGCCTTCGGACTAACCAAGAGACCCAGTACTTC. Translating it yields CASSLRTNQETQYF.

This clonotype was seen at least ten times. This chain connects TRBV7-2 to TRBJ1-1, with D possibly matching TRBD1 (6 bases). The CDR3 consists of 14 residues. Germline V gives CDR1 SGHTA, CDR2 FQGNSA. V lost 7 bases to trimming and J lost 3 bases, with 15 bases between them. The CDR3 DNA reads as TGTGCCAGCAAGATGCCGGGGGCGTACACTGAAGCTTTCTTT. It specifies CASKMPGAYTEAFF.

This clonotype was found once. This chain connects TRBV29-1 to TRBJ1-1; possible D gene TRBD1, 5 bases. CDR1 is SQVTM, CDR2 ANQGSEA, per germline. The CDR3 is made up of 12 amino acids. Trimming removed 7 bases at V and 3 bases at J, with 12 bases between. This CDR3 is CSAGPGDTEAFF. CDR3 coding DNA: TGCAGCGCCGGGCCGGGGGACACTGAAGCTTTCTTT.

This clonotype was observed at least ten times. The V call is TRBV10-3, the J call TRBJ1-5; 8 nucleotides match TRBD1. Germline V gives CDR1 ENHRY, CDR2 SYGVKD. This CDR3 region has 15 residues. J gave up 5 bases and V 2 bases, and 5 bases lay outside the gene matches. The CDR3 loop reads CAISERGQGDQPQHF. The CDR3 nucleotides are TGTGCCATCAGTGAGAGAGGACAGGGTGATCAGCCCCAGCATTTT.

The rearrangement uses TRBV5-5 and TRBJ2-1; possible D gene TRBD2, 6 bases. Germline V gene lookup returns CDR1 SGHKS and CDR2 YYEKEE (reference sequence). V gave up 1 base and J gave up 12 bases, with 20 bases separating them. CDR3 size: 15 residues. The DNA for the CDR3 is TGTGCCAGCAGCTTGCGTAGGGTTTCCTCGGAGGGGCAGTTCTTC. Translated: CASSLRRVSSEGQFF.

This clonotype was detected ten times or more. This chain uses TRBV19 with TRBJ1-1; 7 bases fit TRBD1. The germline CDR1 and CDR2 sequences are LNHDA and SQIVND (reference sequence). The CDR3 is made up of 18 amino acids. V lost 5 bases, J lost 0 bases, and 15 bases stayed unmatched. The CDR3 sequence: CASSPPGGTAHMNTEAFF. In DNA form, the CDR3 reads TGTGCCAGTAGTCCTCCAGGAGGGACAGCGCATATGAACACTGAAGCTTTCTTT.

This clonotype was detected a few times. The chain couples TRBV7-9 to TRBJ2-1; no reliable D call. The germline V gene encodes CDR1 SEHNR and CDR2 FQNEAQ (reference sequence). The V gene lost 5 bases and the J gene lost 8 bases, with 7 bases spanning the gap. The CDR3 has 11 amino acids. For the CDR3, the DNA is TGTGCCAGCAGCCCAGTCGATGAGCAGTTCTTC. It translates to CASSPVDEQFF.

This clonotype was detected many times. The chain carries TRBV7-9 and TRBJ2-7; the match to TRBD1 covers 8 bases. The germline CDR1 and CDR2 sequences are SEHNR and FQNEAQ (reference sequence). J lost 7 bases, V lost 4 bases, and 9 bases had no gene match. The CDR3 loop spans 14 amino acids. CDR3: CASSYGQGVREQYF. CDR3 nucleotides: TGTGCCAGCAGCTATGGACAGGGAGTGAGGGAGCAGTACTTC.

This clonotype was seen many times. CDR3 coding DNA: TGTGCCAGCGAGTACCGGGACAGCTCTGGAAACACCATATATTTT. It yields the protein CASEYRDSSGNTIYF. This chain connects TRBV6-2 or TRBV6-3 to TRBJ1-3, with 7 bases matching TRBD1. Germline loops: CDR1 MNHEY, CDR2 SVGEGT. V shed 8 bases, J shed 0 bases, and the junction held 7 bases outside the gene matches. This CDR3 is built from 15 residues.

This clonotype was counted ten times or more. CDR3 nucleotides: TGTGCCAGCAGCCTAAACGAGGGGGGAGAGACCCAGTACTTC. This translates into CASSLNEGGETQYF. The genes are TRBV4-2 and TRBJ2-5, with D tentatively TRBD1 or TRBD2 (6 bases each). There are 14 residues in the CDR3. Germline V gene sequence: CDR1 LGHNA, CDR2 YNFKEQ. V was cut by 4 bases and J by 4 bases, with 13 bases left in between.

This clonotype came up many times. The rearrangement links TRBV15 to TRBJ2-6; no definite D call. The length of the CDR3 is 13 residues. V was clipped by 1 base and J by 4 bases, with 2 bases between them. Germline CDR1 and CDR2: LNHNV and YYDKDF (reference sequence). This chain's CDR3 is CATSRAGANVLTF. The CDR3 DNA is TGTGCCACCAGCAGAGCCGGGGCCAACGTCCTGACTTTC.

In its sample, this clonotype was seen many times. The chain has TRBV28 and TRBJ1-4; 7 nucleotides line up with TRBD1. This CDR3 contains 12 residues. Trimming removed 10 bases from V and 8 bases from J; junction bases left unmatched: 7. Germline CDR1 MDHEN, CDR2 SYDVKM. CDR3: CATQTGSEKLFF. The DNA of the CDR3 is TGTGCCACCCAGACAGGGTCCGAAAAACTGTTTTTT.

This clonotype has a count of ten or more. The chain has TRBV7-2 and TRBJ2-7; no reliable D call. The CDR3 extends over 16 amino acids. The germline V gene has CDR1 SGHTA and CDR2 FQGNSA. V lost 5 bases and J lost 2, with 19 bases in between. CDR3 in DNA: TGTGCCAGCAGCCAAAGAGGCAGGACCGAAGCCTACGAGCAGTACTTC. Translating it yields CASSQRGRTEAYEQYF. The variable domain in full, completed from reference TRBV7-2 and TRBJ2-7, reads GAGVSQSPSNKVTEKGKDVELRCDPISGHTALYWYRQSLGQGLEFLIYFQGNSAPDKSGLPSDRFSAERTGGSVSTLTIQRTQQEDSAVYLCASSQRGRTEAYEQYFGPGTRLTVT.

This clonotype was seen repeatedly, ten times or more. The chain employs TRBV7-8 and TRBJ1-1; 7 nucleotides align to TRBD1. CDR1 and CDR2 (germline): SGHVS, FQNEAQ. With V trimmed by 8 bases and J by 4 bases, 7 bases remained unmatched. The CDR3 loop spans 13 amino acids. CDR3 coding DNA: TGTGCCAGCGTGGAGGGGGCGCGCACTGAAGCTTTCTTT. Translating gives CASVEGARTEAFF.

This clonotype was observed at least ten times. The V and J genes are TRBV5-1 and TRBJ2-7; possible D gene TRBD1, 6 bases. The ends were cut back, 0 bases at V and 6 bases at J, with 16 bases in the middle. The CDR3 runs 15 residues. Germline assignment: CDR1 SGHRS and CDR2 YFSETQ. The CDR3 nucleotides are TGCGCCAGCAGCTTGGCCTGGGACAAGAAACTCGAGCAGTACTTC. Encoded protein: CASSLAWDKKLEQYF.

This clonotype was detected only a few times. The chain uses TRBV19 and TRBJ2-1; possibly TRBD1 or TRBD2 for D (6 bases each). V shed 0 bases and J shed 6 bases, with 15 bases lying between them. The CDR3 sequence is 16 residues long. CDR1 and CDR2 from the germline V gene are LNHDA and SQIVND (reference sequence). The CDR3 DNA reads TGTGCCAGTAGTATAGAGGGGGCGGGGCGGGTCAATGAGCAGTTCTTC. It translates to CASSIEGAGRVNEQFF.

This clonotype occurred a few times. The chain uses TRBV28 and TRBJ1-5; D is undetermined. Germline lookup yields CDR1 MDHEN and CDR2 SYDVKM. The CDR3 length is 12 residues. Trimming took 6 bases from V and 4 from J, leaving 7 bases between them. CDR3 coding DNA: TGTGCCAGCAGCCTGGAAAATCAGCCCCAGCATTTT. Protein sequence: CASSLENQPQHF.

This clonotype occurred many times. The J gene is TRBJ2-1, the V gene TRBV7-9, with unresolved D. From germline, CDR1 is SEHNR and CDR2 FQNEAQ (reference sequence). The length of the CDR3 is 15 residues. V was cut by 6 bases and J by 3 bases, with 15 bases left in between. CDR3 nucleotides: TGTGCCAGCAGATGGGGAACTATCCGCTACAATGAGCAGTTCTTC. Residues: CASRWGTIRYNEQFF. The whole variable domain, filled in from reference TRBV7-9 and TRBJ2-1, reads DTGVSQNPRHKITKRGQNVTFRCDPISEHNRLYWYRQTLGQGPEFLTYFQNEAQLEKSRLLSDRFSAERPKGSFSTLEIQRTEQGDSAMYLCASRWGTIRYNEQFFGPGTRLTVL.

This clonotype was seen repeatedly, ten times or more. The chain recombines TRBV6-6 with TRBJ2-2; D gene uncertain. The V end lost 6 bases, the J end lost 0 bases, and 8 bases lay between the germline ends. The CDR3 has 14 residues. The V gene's germline CDR1 is MNHNY and CDR2 SVGAGI (reference sequence). The CDR3 sequence is CASRQLSNTGELFF. The DNA for the CDR3 is TGTGCCAGCAGGCAGCTCTCGAACACCGGGGAGCTGTTTTTT.

This clonotype has just a few counts. V is TRBV11-3 and J is TRBJ2-7; D might be TRBD1 (5 bases). Trimming took off 3 bases at V and 6 bases at J, with 12 bases between the two ends. Germline V gene sequence: CDR1 SGHNT, CDR2 YENEEA. The CDR3 length is 13 residues. The CDR3 protein is CASSFSDTGEQYF. As DNA, the CDR3 is TGTGCCAGCAGCTTTTCGGACACGGGCGAGCAGTACTTC.

This clonotype came up many times. The J gene is TRBJ1-5, the V gene TRBV28, with D perhaps matching TRBD1 (6 bases). Per the germline V gene, CDR1 is MDHEN and CDR2 is SYDVKM. Trimming cost V 4 bases and J 0 bases, with 22 bases left between them. This CDR3 is built from 19 residues. CDR3 region: CASSSVRGAPPYSNQPQHF. The CDR3 region has the DNA TGTGCCAGCAGTTCGGTCAGGGGCGCTCCCCCATATAGCAATCAGCCCCAGCATTTT.

This clonotype was picked up many times. This rearrangement joins TRBV19 to TRBJ1-1; 10 nucleotides line up with TRBD1. CDR1 is LNHDA and CDR2 is SQIVND in the germline V gene (reference sequence). V lost 4 bases, J lost 4 bases, and 6 bases stayed unmatched. The length of the CDR3 is 15 residues. The CDR3 loop reads CASSTRTGGGTEAFF. The CDR3 DNA is TGTGCCAGTAGTACCCGGACAGGGGGAGGCACTGAAGCTTTCTTT.

This clonotype was observed at least ten times. V gene TRBV20-1 combines with J gene TRBJ1-5; 9 bases fit TRBD1. The germline V gene has CDR1 DFQATT and CDR2 SNEGSKA (reference sequence). The V gene end was trimmed by 1 base and the J gene end by 5 bases; junction bases not matched to a gene: 9. The CDR3 has 16 amino acids. CDR3 region: CSARGDPGQGDQPQHF. In DNA form, the CDR3 reads TGCAGTGCTAGAGGGGACCCGGGACAGGGAGATCAGCCCCAGCATTTT.